The next 14 T cell receptor beta chains were all read from a single sample in a study of T cell responses to AZD1222 COVID-19 vaccine. Some clones are missing from TCRdb's copy, which holds only in-frame ones; the method was immunoSEQ multiplex PCR. The table lists about 120,000 clones, about 91% of them singletons. The sample consisted of peripheral blood, taken on day 0 of AZD1222 vaccination. The receptors originated from an adult in good health.

The chain employs TRBV6-2 or TRBV6-3 and TRBJ1-2; 7 positions agree with TRBD1. Germline CDR1 reads MNHEY; CDR2 reads SVGEGT. The length of the CDR3 is 17 residues. V dropped 2 bases and J dropped 6; count of bases not matched to a gene: 15. The CDR3 DNA reads TGTGCCAGCAGTTACAGCGTCAGGGGGAGAAATTACCATGGCTACACCTTC. Encoded protein: CASSYSVRGRNYHGYTF.

The chain has TRBV5-4 and TRBJ1-2, with a possible D match to TRBD1 (5 bases). Germline CDR1 and CDR2: SGHNT and YYREEE (reference sequence). V gave up 2 bases and J gave up 4 bases, with 9 bases separating them. The CDR3 extends over 13 amino acids. The chain's CDR3 is CASSLGTAYGYTF. In DNA, the CDR3 is TGTGCCAGCAGCTTAGGGACGGCCTATGGCTACACCTTC.

The chain is built from TRBV12-3 or TRBV12-4 and TRBJ1-4, with D possibly TRBD1 on 5 matching bases. This CDR3 region has 13 residues. Trimming cost V 3 bases and J 6 bases, with 8 bases left between them. CDR3 in amino acids: CASSFVGDEKLFF. CDR3 DNA sequence: TGTGCCAGCAGTTTCGTAGGGGATGAAAAACTGTTTTTT.

The chain combines TRBV5-1 with TRBJ1-5; no definite D call. Per the germline V gene, CDR1 is SGHRS and CDR2 is YFSETQ. Trimming left V 4 bases short and J 9 bases short, with 23 bases between. CDR3 size: 16 residues. DNA of the CDR3: TGCGCCAGCAGCCGAACAGCGGGAGGAGACGGTTTGCCCCAGCATTTT. Translating gives CASSRTAGGDGLPQHF.

CDR3 sequence reads: CASRAGASTDTQYF. The CDR3 bases are TGTGCCAGCAGGGCGGGAGCGTCCACAGATACGCAGTATTTT. V and J are TRBV27 and TRBJ2-3, with 7 bases aligning to TRBD2. Germline V gene data show CDR1 as MNHEY and CDR2 as SMNVEV (reference sequence). CDR3 length: 14 residues. The V and J ends lost 6 bases and 2 bases, in that order; junction bases with no gene match: 5.

This clone was counted once. The chain employs TRBV15 and TRBJ1-4; D is possibly TRBD1 (5 bases). Germline V gene lookup returns CDR1 LNHNV and CDR2 YYDKDF (reference sequence). Trimming pared 11 bases from V and 0 bases from J, leaving 13 bases between. The CDR3 runs 14 residues. CDR3 in amino acids: CAGERGATNEKLFF. CDR3 in DNA: TGTGCCGGGGAACGGGGGGCAACTAATGAAAAACTGTTTTTT.

The chain combines TRBV2 with TRBJ2-1, with 9 bases that match TRBD1. Per the germline V gene, CDR1 is SNHLY and CDR2 is FYNNEI. The CDR3 has 17 residues. Trimming at V came to 1 base and at J to 6 bases, leaving 10 bases not matched to a gene. Written as DNA, the CDR3 is TGTGCCAGCAGTGAAGGGTGGCCGGGACAGGGTATCAATGAGCAGTTCTTC. Translating it yields CASSEGWPGQGINEQFF.

The rearrangement links TRBV28 to TRBJ1-5, with 9 bases lining up with TRBD1. The germline V gene has CDR1 MDHEN and CDR2 SYDVKM. The CDR3 loop spans 15 amino acids. V was pared by 5 bases and J by 3 bases, with 5 bases of the junction left unmatched. The CDR3 DNA is TGTGCCAGCAGTCAAACAGGGGGCGTCAATCAGCCCCAGCATTTT. Translated: CASSQTGGVNQPQHF.

The chain joins TRBV11-2 to TRBJ2-1, with TRBD2 matching over 10 bases. This CDR3 is built from 16 residues. The germline gives CDR1 SGHAT, CDR2 FQNNGV. J lost 7 bases, V lost 3 bases, and 9 bases had no gene match. The DNA of the CDR3 is TGTGCCAGCAGCTTCGCCGGGACTAGCGTTAGGAATGAGCAGTTCTTC. This translates into CASSFAGTSVRNEQFF.

This clone was counted once. V is TRBV5-1 and J is TRBJ2-2; D is uncertain. Per germline, CDR1 SGHRS and CDR2 YFSETQ. Trimming cost V 7 bases and J 4 bases, with 17 bases left between them. CDR3 length: 15 residues. The CDR3 loop reads CASALRRIGTGELFF. CDR3 in DNA: TGCGCCAGCGCCCTCCGCAGGATAGGCACCGGGGAGCTGTTTTTT. Combining the CDR3 with reference TRBV5-1 and TRBJ2-2 gives the whole variable domain KAGVTQTPRYLIKTRGQQVTLSCSPISGHRSVSWYQQTPGQGLQFLFEYFSETQRNKGNFPGRFSGRQFSNSRSEMNVSTLELGDSALYLCASALRRIGTGELFFGEGSRLTVL.

The chain employs TRBV5-4 and TRBJ1-1; a possible D gene is TRBD1 (6 bases). The germline CDR1 and CDR2 sequences are SGHNT and YYREEE (reference sequence). There are 15 residues in the CDR3. The V and J ends lost 4 bases and 2 bases respectively, with 15 bases between them. The CDR3, as DNA: TGTGCCAGCAGCAGGGACAAGAATTCCAACACTGAAGCTTTCTTT. This translates into CASSRDKNSNTEAFF.

The CDR3 reads CASSRGNTGELFF. The DNA of the CDR3 is TGTGCCAGCAGTCGGGGGAACACCGGGGAGCTGTTTTTT. The chain recombines TRBV12-3 or TRBV12-4 with TRBJ2-2, with D perhaps matching TRBD2 (5 bases). This CDR3 is 13 amino acids long. V lost 5 bases and J lost 1, with 5 bases in between.

This chain uses TRBV7-3 with TRBJ2-1, with TRBD1 matching 9 bases. Germline CDR1 SGHTA, CDR2 FQGTGA. The CDR3 has 24 residues. Trimming cost V 1 base and J 0 bases; bases outside gene matches: 25. CDR3 in amino acids: CASSLKTGTGFSAQDSNSYNEQFF. The CDR3 DNA is TGTGCCAGCAGCTTAAAAACCGGGACAGGGTTTTCCGCCCAGGACTCGAACTCCTACAATGAGCAGTTCTTC.

With respect to this clone: The DNA is omitted, as the CDR3 cannot be located on it reliably, and the CDR3 follows TCRdb's listing. V gene TRBV5-1 combines with J gene TRBJ1-4. The CDR3 is 16 amino acids long, termini counted. The germline CDR1 and CDR2 sequences are SGHRS and YFSETQ. The CDR3 is CASSFGSGQGNEKLFF.